This T cell receptor (beta chain) originates from a study of regulatory T cells in long-lasting Graves disease. TCR beta libraries were built with iRepertoire HTBI primers and Arm-PCR of CDR3 regions. TCRdb passed the multiplex PCR reads through MiXCR, listing each CDR3 protein once. Among approximately 470,000 distinct CDR3 sequences listed, more than 20% were seen once. The time point here: persistent/refractory GD, antithyroid drugs over 5 years with positive TRAb. Extracted RNA from PBMCs served as the source of the TCR library. A blood draw put about 10 milliliters of peripheral blood into EDTA tubes. In germline, CDR1 is MNHNS, CDR2 SASEGT. V lost 7 bases to trimming and J lost 0 bases, with 19 bases between them. The CDR3 has 17 amino acids. Many counts were recorded for this clonotype.

The specimen was peripheral blood mononuclear cells (PBMCs), collected when the disease was refractory, from a patient treated with antithyroid drugs. The sequence was collected from a female donor with Graves disease. The chain uses TRBV6-1 and TRBJ1-5, with D tentatively TRBD1 (6 bases). The CDR3: CASTTSNRVISNQPQHF. DNA of the CDR3: TGTGCCAGCACCACGTCGAACAGGGTGATTAGCAATCAGCCCCAGCATTTT.